This entry features one T cell receptor beta chain sequence. Assay: immunoSEQ multiplex PCR; the TCRdb copy retains only in-frame clones and omits some. This table holds roughly 100,000 clones, 80% to 90% found once. This entry is derived from a study of blood T cell repertoires in COVID-19. The junction had 8 bases not matched to a gene; V was cut back by 5 bases and J by 4 bases. This CDR3 contains 15 residues. Germline V lookup: CDR1 SGHAT, CDR2 FQDESV (reference sequence). The clonotype originates from a man between 60 and 75 years old with acute or convalescent COVID-19. This chain connects TRBV11-1 to TRBJ1-1; 9 positions match TRBD1. Sequenced input: peripheral blood. The CDR3 bases are TGTGCCAGCAGCCAGGACCGGGACAGGGTCACTGAAGCTTTCTTT. Amino acids: CASSQDRDRVTEAFF. Based on the CDR3 plus reference TRBV11-1 and TRBJ1-1, the full variable domain is EAEVAQSPRYKITEKSQAVAFWCDPISGHATLYWYRQILGQGPELLVQFQDESVVDDSQLPKDRFSAERLKGVDSTLKIQPAELGDSAMYLCASSQDRDRVTEAFFGQGTRLTVV.